The 25 T cell receptor beta chains reported below all come from one sample, sequenced in a study of blood T cell repertoires in COVID-19. The method was immunoSEQ multiplex PCR; TCRdb's version includes in-frame clones alone and lacks a portion of them. The sample records 210,000 or so clones, 80% being singletons. Sequenced sample: PBMCs or T cells enriched from blood (not recorded which). The receptors here all came from a woman aged 40-49 years with acute COVID-19.

The table lists this clone with a count of one. The chain uses TRBV15 and TRBJ2-7; possible D gene TRBD2, 5 bases. CDR1 and CDR2 (germline): LNHNV, YYDKDF (reference sequence). The CDR3 loop spans 12 amino acids. The V and J ends lost 5 bases and 4 bases respectively, with 9 bases between them. The CDR3 sequence is CATSEGVYEQYF. The CDR3 bases are TGTGCCACCAGCGAGGGAGTATACGAGCAGTACTTC.

V is TRBV30 and J is TRBJ1-5; a possible D gene is TRBD1 (6 bases). CDR1 is GTSNPN and CDR2 is SVGIG in the germline V gene (reference sequence). Trimming shortened V by 2 bases and J by 2 bases, and 16 bases separated the two germline ends. There are 16 residues in the CDR3. The CDR3 sequence is CAWSSPGGPGNQPQHF. The DNA for the CDR3 is TGTGCCTGGAGTAGCCCGGGGGGGCCGGGCAATCAGCCCCAGCATTTT.

The chain couples TRBV7-9 to TRBJ2-7; 9 bases are a match to TRBD1. After removal of 4 bases from V and 7 bases from J, the junction contained 8 bases not matched to a gene. CDR3 length: 14 amino acids. Germline V gene sequence: CDR1 SEHNR, CDR2 FQNEAQ (reference sequence). The CDR3 DNA reads TGTGCCAGCAGCTATTCACAGGGGGCTCGGGAGCAGTACTTC. This encodes CASSYSQGAREQYF.

The chain has TRBV11-2 and TRBJ1-2; 8 bases agree with TRBD1. CDR3 size: 14 residues. V gave up 5 bases and J gave up 6 bases; unmatched junction bases: 8. Germline CDR1 is SGHAT and CDR2 is FQNNGV. The chain's CDR3 is CASSPATQGDGYTF. CDR3 nucleotides: TGTGCCAGCAGCCCCGCCACACAGGGGGATGGCTACACCTTC.

CDR3 coding DNA: TGTGCCAGCAGCGTACAGGGGGGGTTAGGGAGATGGGACATTCAGTACTTC. Its protein product is CASSVQGGLGRWDIQYF. The V gene is TRBV7-2, the J gene TRBJ2-4; possibly TRBD1 for D (8 bases). Trimming cost V 5 bases and J 8 bases, with 25 bases left between them. CDR3 length: 17 amino acids. Germline V gene lookup returns CDR1 SGHTA and CDR2 FQGNSA.

The chain links TRBV6-5 to TRBJ1-2, with TRBD1 matching over 8 bases. The J segment lost 8 bases and the V segment lost 2 bases, leaving 10 bases of the junction unmatched. There are 15 residues in the CDR3. Germline V gene sequence: CDR1 MNHEY, CDR2 SVGAGI. The CDR3 sequence: CASSYTQTGAAGYTF. The CDR3 nucleotides read TGTGCCAGCAGTTACACCCAGACAGGGGCCGCGGGCTACACCTTC.

The rearrangement links TRBV25-1 to TRBJ2-1; 9 bases match TRBD1. The CDR3 length is 16 residues. Germline loops: CDR1 MGHDK, CDR2 SYGVNS. Trimming removed 1 base from V and 7 bases from J; junction bases left unmatched: 8. The CDR3 reads CASSEFQGQGRNEQFF. The CDR3 coding sequence is TGTGCCAGCAGTGAATTCCAAGGACAGGGGAGGAATGAGCAGTTCTTC.

The gene calls are TRBV28 and TRBJ1-1; TRBD1 is a possible D gene (6 bases). CDR3 length equals 13 residues. Germline CDR1 MDHEN, CDR2 SYDVKM. V was pared by 6 bases and J by 2 bases, with 10 bases between. The CDR3 loop reads CASRPDSNTEAFF. Here the CDR3 DNA reads TGTGCCAGCAGGCCGGACAGTAACACTGAAGCTTTCTTT.

The chain recombines TRBV5-6 with TRBJ2-3; D gene unclear. The V gene lost 4 bases and the J gene lost 1 base, with 7 bases spanning the gap. From germline, CDR1 is SGHDT and CDR2 YYEEEE. The CDR3 loop spans 13 amino acids. CDR3 nucleotides: TGTGCCAGCAGCACCAGGCGCACAGATACGCAGTATTTT. It encodes CASSTRRTDTQYF.

This chain joins TRBV6-4 and TRBJ1-1; 9 bases are shared with TRBD1. With V trimmed by 4 bases and J by 4 bases, 4 bases remained unmatched. Per the germline V gene, CDR1 is MRHNA and CDR2 is SNTAGT. The CDR3 spans 14 residues. The CDR3 is CASSGTGDSTEAFF. The CDR3, as DNA: TGTGCCAGCAGTGGGACAGGGGATTCCACTGAAGCTTTCTTT.

The gene calls are TRBV18 and TRBJ2-2; TRBD1 matches 11 bases. Looked up from germline, CDR1 is KGHSH and CDR2 is LQKENI. V shed 3 bases and J 2 bases; nucleotides not matched to a gene: 2. This CDR3 has 16 residues. The CDR3 is CASSPGQGANTGELFF. The CDR3 DNA is TGTGCCAGCTCACCCGGACAGGGGGCCAACACCGGGGAGCTGTTTTTT.

The rearrangement uses TRBV19 and TRBJ1-1; perhaps TRBD1 as D (5 bases). The V and J ends lost 6 bases and 4 bases respectively, with 18 bases between them. This CDR3 comprises 15 residues. Germline V lookup: CDR1 LNHDA, CDR2 SQIVND (reference sequence). The CDR3 here is CASRTLKTASTEAFF. In DNA, the CDR3 is TGTGCCAGTAGGACACTAAAGACAGCCAGCACTGAAGCTTTCTTT.

This clone has more than one count but fewer than ten. Other nucleotide sequences in the sample specify the same CDR3. This chain uses TRBV11-2 with TRBJ2-3, with D possibly being TRBD1 (6 bases). V lost 5 bases, J lost 1 base, and 22 bases lay in between. The CDR3 has 18 amino acids. Germline V CDR1 and CDR2: SGHAT, FQNNGV. The CDR3 spells CASSRTNRQDRRTDTQYF. The CDR3 DNA sequence: TGTGCCAGCAGCCGAACGAACAGACAGGACCGCCGCACAGATACGCAGTATTTT.

Regarding this clone: This CDR3 is also generated by other DNA sequences in the sample. This chain joins TRBV18 and TRBJ2-7; a weak D match, TRBD1 (5 bases). The CDR3 sequence is 12 residues long. V was clipped by 3 bases and J by 4 bases, with 7 bases between them. Germline loops: CDR1 KGHSH, CDR2 LQKENI. CDR3 sequence (DNA): TGTGCCAGCTCACCGACAGCTTACGAGCAGTACTTC. Protein sequence: CASSPTAYEQYF.

This clone was detected a few times. The identical CDR3 is also encoded by other nucleotide sequences in the sample. The rearrangement joins TRBV5-1 to TRBJ1-1; weak D call: TRBD1 (6 bases). Germline lookup yields CDR1 SGHRS and CDR2 YFSETQ. The ends were cut back, 4 bases at V and 1 base at J, with 11 bases in the middle. The CDR3 contains 14 residues. CDR3 DNA: TGCGCCAGCAGCCAACGGACAGCGAACACTGAAGCTTTCTTT. Protein product: CASSQRTANTEAFF.

The chain links TRBV9 to TRBJ1-1, with D possibly TRBD1 on 6 matching bases. This CDR3 comprises 15 residues. V dropped 0 bases and J dropped 6 bases, with 15 bases sitting between them. The germline CDR1 and CDR2 sequences are SGDLS and YYNGEE. The CDR3 region has the DNA TGTGCCAGCAGCGTAGGGGACAATTCCGTTGCTGAAGCTTTCTTT. Protein sequence: CASSVGDNSVAEAFF. The complete variable domain, with remaining parts taken from reference TRBV9 and TRBJ1-1, reads DSGVTQTPKHLITATGQRVTLRCSPRSGDLSVYWYQQSLDQGLQFLIQYYNGEERAKGNILERFSAQQFPDLHSELNLSSLELGDSALYFCASSVGDNSVAEAFFGQGTRLTVV.

This chain uses TRBV19 with TRBJ1-1, with D tentatively TRBD1 (5 bases). This CDR3 contains 15 residues. Germline CDR1 reads LNHDA; CDR2 reads SQIVND (reference sequence). Trimming removed 7 bases from V and 3 bases from J, with 18 bases in between. For the CDR3, the DNA is TGTGCCAGTACCCTAAGCGGGGGACGGGACACTGAAGCTTTCTTT. It specifies CASTLSGGRDTEAFF.

The genes are TRBV6-5 and TRBJ1-1; D may be TRBD1 (6 bases). The CDR3 contains 14 residues. V was trimmed by 7 bases and J by 0 bases, leaving 12 bases between them. CDR1 is MNHEY and CDR2 is SVGAGI in the germline V gene. Here the CDR3 DNA reads TGTGCCAGCAACTTTGGACAGCTGAACACTGAAGCTTTCTTT. This gives the protein CASNFGQLNTEAFF.

The J gene is TRBJ1-1, the V gene TRBV12-3 or TRBV12-4; maybe TRBD1 (6 bases). The CDR3 is 12 residues long. The V end was cut by 11 bases, the J end by 2 bases, with 12 bases between. CDR3 protein: CALGADNTEAFF. Written as DNA, the CDR3 is TGTGCCCTGGGGGCGGATAACACTGAAGCTTTCTTT.

The rearrangement uses TRBV28 and TRBJ1-1; TRBD1 might be the D (6 bases). CDR1 is MDHEN, CDR2 SYDVKM, per germline. Trimming left V 7 bases short and J 0 bases short, with 12 bases between. The CDR3 has 14 amino acids. CDR3 amino acids: CASTTGTLNTEAFF. DNA of the CDR3: TGTGCCAGCACTACCGGGACACTGAACACTGAAGCTTTCTTT.

V gene TRBV6-5 combines with J gene TRBJ1-2; TRBD1 aligns across 8 bases. J gave up 8 bases and V 7 bases, and 15 bases lay outside the gene matches. The CDR3 loop spans 15 amino acids. Germline CDR1 reads MNHEY; CDR2 reads SVGAGI. CDR3 coding DNA: TGTGCCAGCACTCGAGCCGGGCAGGGGGCTGGGGGCTACACCTTC. Amino acids: CASTRAGQGAGGYTF.

The chain combines TRBV30 with TRBJ1-1; D gene unclear. Trimming stripped 3 bases from V and 12 bases from J, with 20 bases between. CDR3 length equals 13 residues. Looked up from germline, CDR1 is GTSNPN and CDR2 is SVGIG (reference sequence). The CDR3 region has the DNA TGTGCCTGGAGCGTTGGGCAGCGGACGGAGACTTTCTTT. It encodes CAWSVGQRTETFF.

V is TRBV6-2 or TRBV6-3 and J is TRBJ2-1; D not certain. The CDR3 extends over 13 amino acids. Germline loops: CDR1 MNHEY, CDR2 SVGEGT. The germline V and J ends were trimmed by 6 bases and 14 bases, with 20 bases remaining between them. This chain's CDR3 is CASSRPPSGAEFF. The DNA for the CDR3 is TGTGCCAGCAGCCGCCCACCCTCTGGCGCGGAGTTCTTC.

This clone appeared a single time. V gene TRBV25-1 combines with J gene TRBJ1-3, with 7 bases that match TRBD1. CDR3 length equals 16 residues. Germline V gives CDR1 MGHDK, CDR2 SYGVNS. The ends lost 6 bases at V and 1 base at J; junction bases unmatched: 9. DNA for the CDR3: TGTGCCAGCAGCCCCCTGACAGGGACTTCTGGAAACACCATATATTTT. Its translation: CASSPLTGTSGNTIYF.

Concerning this clone: Other DNA sequences in this sample translate to the same CDR3. This chain uses TRBV9 with TRBJ1-4; 7 bases match TRBD1. The CDR3 is made up of 15 amino acids. The ends lost 0 bases at V and 3 bases at J; junction bases unmatched: 2. Germline V gives CDR1 SGDLS, CDR2 YYNGEE. The CDR3 here is CASSVGGQPNEKLFF. CDR3 DNA sequence: TGTGCCAGCAGCGTAGGGGGACAGCCTAATGAAAAACTGTTTTTT.